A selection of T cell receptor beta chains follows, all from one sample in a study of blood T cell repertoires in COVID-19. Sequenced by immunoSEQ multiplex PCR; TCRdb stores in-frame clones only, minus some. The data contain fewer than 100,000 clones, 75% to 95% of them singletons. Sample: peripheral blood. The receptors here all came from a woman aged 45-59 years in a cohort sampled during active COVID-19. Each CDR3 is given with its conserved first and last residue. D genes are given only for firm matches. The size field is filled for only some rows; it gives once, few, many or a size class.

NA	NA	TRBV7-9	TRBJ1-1	TGTGCCAGCAGCTCCTACCGGGGAGCTTTCTTT	CASSSYRGAFF
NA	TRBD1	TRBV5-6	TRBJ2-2	TGTGCCAGCAGCGGTTATCAGGGGGCGCCGACCGGGGAGCTGTTTTTT	CASSGYQGAPTGELFF
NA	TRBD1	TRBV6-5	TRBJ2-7	TGTGCCAGCAGTTACCAGGGACAGTCCCGCTACGAGCAGTACTTC	CASSYQGQSRYEQYF
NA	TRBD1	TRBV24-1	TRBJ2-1	TGTGCCACCAGTACAGGGGGCTTTGAGCAGTTCTTC	CATSTGGFEQFF
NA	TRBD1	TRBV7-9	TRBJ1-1	TGTGCCAGCAGCCCTATCCCGGGACAGGAGAACACTGAAGCTTTCTTT	CASSPIPGQENTEAFF
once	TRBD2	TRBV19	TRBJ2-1	TGTGCCAGTAGTATAATCAGCGGGGGCCAGGTCGATGGGCAGTTCTTC	CASSIISGGQVDGQFF
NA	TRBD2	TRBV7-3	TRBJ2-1	TGTGCCAGCAGCTTTATAGCGGGATCCTACAATGAGCAGTTCTTC	CASSFIAGSYNEQFF
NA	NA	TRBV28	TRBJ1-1	TGTGCCAGCAGCCGCGGGGCCTTGTTGTCTGAAGCTTTCTTT	CASSRGALLSEAFF
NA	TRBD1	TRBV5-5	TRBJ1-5	TGTGCCAGCAGCTGGGGACAGGGGAATCAGCCCCAGCATTTT	CASSWGQGNQPQHF
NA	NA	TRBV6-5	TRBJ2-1	TGTGCCGCCCGGGAGCGAGCCTACAATGAGCAGTTCTTC	CAARERAYNEQFF
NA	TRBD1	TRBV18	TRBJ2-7	TGTGCCAGCTCACCGGTAGGGACAGGGTTCGGCGAGCAGTACTTC	CASSPVGTGFGEQYF
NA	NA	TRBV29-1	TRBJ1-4	TGCAGCGTTGGAACGGAGACTAATGAAAAACTGTTTTTT	CSVGTETNEKLFF
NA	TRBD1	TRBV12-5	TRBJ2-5	TGTGCTAGTGGCGGACAGGGTTTAGAGACCCAGTACTTC	CASGGQGLETQYF
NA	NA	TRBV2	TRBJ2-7	TGTGCCAGCATAACCAGCGGCGAGCAGTACTTC	CASITSGEQYF
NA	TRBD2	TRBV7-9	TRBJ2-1	TGTGCCAGCAGCTACGGGACTAGCGGGAGGGTTAGGTCCTACAATGAGCAGTTCTTC	CASSYGTSGRVRSYNEQFF
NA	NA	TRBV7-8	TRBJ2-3	TGTGCCAGCAGCTTAGGGTCGAGAGGGAGCACAGATACGCAGTATTTT	CASSLGSRGSTDTQYF
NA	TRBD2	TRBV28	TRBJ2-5	TGTGCCAGCAGTTTATGGGGGACTAGCGACCGAGAGACCCAGTACTTC	CASSLWGTSDRETQYF
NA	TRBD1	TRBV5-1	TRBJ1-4	TGCGCCAGCAGCCCGGGACAGGGCTCTGAAAAACTGTTTTTT	CASSPGQGSEKLFF
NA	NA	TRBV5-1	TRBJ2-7	TGCGCCAGCAGAGAGGGCAGCTCCTACGAGCAGTACTTC	CASREGSSYEQYF
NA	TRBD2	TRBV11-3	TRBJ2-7	TGTGCCAGCAGCCTTACTAGCGGGAGCTCCTACGAGCAGTACTTC	CASSLTSGSSYEQYF